The 22 T cell receptor beta chains below come from one sample, sequenced in a study of shared clonotypes between healthy human individuals. TCRdb keeps only in-frame clones here, not all; method: immunoSEQ multiplex PCR. The table lists more than 2 million clones, 95% of them singletons. The material sequenced was naive CD4+ T cells sorted from blood. Noted subset: CD45RA+ positively selected. The source of these receptors is a man younger than 30 in good health.

The chain links TRBV30 to TRBJ2-2; TRBD1 or TRBD2 may be the D gene (6 bases each). CDR1 is GTSNPN and CDR2 is SVGIG in the germline V gene (reference sequence). Trimming left V 2 bases short and J 7 bases short, with 11 bases between. This CDR3 is 13 amino acids long. The CDR3 is CAWSQGRNGELFF. CDR3 nucleotides: TGTGCCTGGAGTCAGGGGAGGAACGGGGAGCTGTTTTTT.

The genes are TRBV13 and TRBJ2-3, with 12 bases identical to TRBD2. From germline, CDR1 is PRHDT and CDR2 FYEKMQ (reference sequence). The CDR3 loop spans 16 amino acids. V was clipped by 6 bases and J by 5 bases; unmatched bases: 9. The CDR3 DNA follows: TGTGCCAGCAGTCATCCTAGCGGGGGGGCAGGAGATACGCAGTATTTT. Protein sequence: CASSHPSGGAGDTQYF.

The chain has TRBV30 and TRBJ2-7, with D maybe TRBD2 (7 bases). Germline CDR1 and CDR2: GTSNPN and SVGIG (reference sequence). Trimming took off 2 bases at V and 6 bases at J, with 20 bases between the two ends. The CDR3 is made up of 15 amino acids. DNA of the CDR3: TGTGCCTGGAGTCCCCCCCGCAGGGGAGGGGGCGAGCAGTACTTC. Translating it yields CAWSPPRRGGGEQYF.

This sequence joins TRBV2 and TRBJ2-6, with D possibly matching TRBD1 (6 bases). Per germline, CDR1 SNHLY and CDR2 FYNNEI. The CDR3 loop spans 18 amino acids. The V end was cut by 1 base, the J end by 4 bases, with 17 bases between. Here the CDR3 reads CASSEDRQGPSGANVLTF. CDR3 nucleotides: TGTGCCAGCAGTGAAGATAGGCAGGGGCCCTCAGGGGCCAACGTCCTGACTTTC.

In nucleotides, the CDR3 is TGTGCCAGCAGCCCCCAAGGGTCTAGCGGGGAGCTGTTTTTT. It is translated as CASSPQGSSGELFF. The J gene is TRBJ2-2, the V gene TRBV11-2; D gene unclear. The CDR3 runs to 14 residues. The germline V gene encodes CDR1 SGHAT and CDR2 FQNNGV. V was clipped by 5 bases and J by 7 bases, with 14 bases between them.

The chain recombines TRBV7-9 with TRBJ2-7; D unclear. This CDR3 is built from 14 residues. Germline loops: CDR1 SEHNR, CDR2 FQNEAQ (reference sequence). V dropped 3 bases and J dropped 3 bases, with 12 bases sitting between them. This chain's CDR3 is CASSFAGSFYEQYF. The CDR3 DNA is TGTGCCAGCAGCTTCGCAGGAAGTTTCTACGAGCAGTACTTC.

This clone appeared once. This chain connects TRBV27 to TRBJ1-4, with no clear D. This CDR3 has 13 amino acids. Between the trimmed V and J ends, which lost 8 bases and 0 bases, there was a span of 7 bases. Germline CDR1 is MNHEY and CDR2 is SMNVEV (reference sequence). This chain's CDR3 is CASRRATNEKLFF. CDR3 DNA sequence: TGTGCCAGCCGAAGAGCAACTAATGAAAAACTGTTTTTT.

CDR3 sequence reads: CASSYRDRSYEQYF. The CDR3 DNA follows: TGTGCCAGCAGTTATCGGGACAGGTCCTACGAGCAGTACTTC. The chain combines TRBV6-5 with TRBJ2-7; 8 nucleotides align to TRBD1. This CDR3 spans 14 amino acids. The ends lost 3 bases at V and 1 base at J; junction bases unmatched: 2. Per germline, CDR1 MNHEY and CDR2 SVGAGI.

The chain couples TRBV15 to TRBJ1-6, with a tentative D call TRBD1 (6 bases). The CDR3 extends over 19 amino acids. V lost 3 bases and J lost 0, with 18 bases in between. Germline V gene data show CDR1 as LNHNV and CDR2 as YYDKDF (reference sequence). This CDR3 reads CATSSLRTGLDSYNSPLHF. CDR3 DNA: TGTGCCACCAGCAGCCTTAGAACAGGGCTGGACTCCTATAATTCACCCCTCCACTTT.

The V gene is TRBV6-5, the J gene TRBJ1-5; the D gene is possibly TRBD1 (5 bases). This CDR3 has 15 residues. Germline values: CDR1 MNHEY, CDR2 SVGAGI. V gave up 6 bases and J gave up 7 bases, with 19 bases separating them. Here the CDR3 reads CASSLGQGRSQPQHF. CDR3 nucleotide sequence: TGTGCCAGCAGCCTCGGGCAGGGTCGCTCGCAGCCCCAGCATTTT.

The chain is built from TRBV4-3 and TRBJ1-6; D is uncertain. V was clipped by 0 bases and J by 0 bases, with 6 bases between them. The CDR3 is 16 amino acids. The germline gives CDR1 LGHNA, CDR2 YSLEER. CDR3 bases: TGCGCCAGCAGCCAAGATATAGGCTCCTATAATTCACCCCTCCACTTT. Its protein product is CASSQDIGSYNSPLHF.

The chain employs TRBV5-1 and TRBJ2-7; tentative D call: TRBD1 (7 bases). The CDR3 runs 15 residues. Germline V gene data show CDR1 as SGHRS and CDR2 as YFSETQ. Trimming shortened V by 4 bases and J by 2 bases, and 16 bases separated the two germline ends. CDR3: CASSIFQGGAYEQYF. The CDR3 bases are TGCGCCAGCAGCATTTTTCAGGGGGGAGCCTACGAGCAGTACTTC.

The chain couples TRBV10-1 to TRBJ2-2, with 11 bases aligning to TRBD2. V shed 8 bases and J 6 bases; nucleotides not matched to a gene: 8. The CDR3 is 15 amino acids. Germline lookup yields CDR1 WNHNN and CDR2 SYGVQD (reference sequence). Written as DNA, the CDR3 is TGCGCCAGCCGTTTACTAGCGGGGGTATCCGGGGAGCTGTTTTTT. Its protein product is CASRLLAGVSGELFF.

This chain links TRBV13 with TRBJ2-7; 11 nucleotides match TRBD2. Trimming removed 5 bases from V and 0 bases from J; junction bases left unmatched: 3. This CDR3 is built from 15 residues. Germline CDR1 and CDR2: PRHDT and FYEKMQ (reference sequence). The DNA for the CDR3 is TGTGCCAGCAGCCCACTAGCGGGAGCCTCCTACGAGCAGTACTTC. Protein: CASSPLAGASYEQYF.

A remark on this clone: A much bigger clone sits one base away, suggesting this may be a read error. Within the sample, other DNA sequences also encode this same CDR3. The genes are TRBV6-6 and TRBJ2-7; D gene unclear. Germline CDR1 is MNHNY and CDR2 is SVGAGI (reference sequence). This CDR3 spans 11 amino acids. The CDR3 protein is CASSDSYEQYF. CDR3 in DNA: TGTGCCAGCAGTGACTCCTACGAGCAGTACTTC.

J is TRBJ2-5 and V is TRBV2, with TRBD2 identical over 11 bases. The CDR3 contains 15 residues. V was pared by 6 bases and J by 4 bases, with 7 bases of the junction left unmatched. Germline V gives CDR1 SNHLY, CDR2 FYNNEI. CDR3 sequence: CASRMTSGARETQYF. CDR3 DNA: TGTGCCAGCAGAATGACTAGCGGGGCGAGAGAGACCCAGTACTTC.

Only one count was recorded for this clone. This chain links TRBV15 with TRBJ2-5, with 12 nucleotides matching TRBD2. The CDR3 runs to 16 residues. Germline CDR1 and CDR2: LNHNV and YYDKDF (reference sequence). Germline trimming cut 2 bases from V and 2 bases from J; bases unmatched to any gene: 3. The CDR3 loop reads CATSRRLAGAQETQYF. Here the CDR3 DNA reads TGTGCCACCAGCAGACGACTAGCGGGGGCACAAGAGACCCAGTACTTC.

Concerning this clone: At the DNA level, this CDR3 is encoded by other sequences in the same sample as well. The chain employs TRBV11-3 and TRBJ2-7, with 10 positions matching TRBD1. The ends lost 1 base at V and 2 bases at J; junction bases unmatched: 5. CDR1 is SGHNT and CDR2 is YENEEA in the germline V gene. The CDR3 consists of 16 residues. The CDR3 here is CASSLGSGTGAYEQYF. CDR3 DNA: TGTGCCAGCAGCTTAGGTTCCGGGACAGGGGCCTACGAGCAGTACTTC.

The V gene is TRBV7-2, the J gene TRBJ1-4; possible D gene TRBD1, 6 bases. This CDR3 has 14 residues. The ends were cut back, 4 bases at V and 5 bases at J, with 11 bases in the middle. The V gene's germline CDR1 is SGHTA and CDR2 FQGNSA. The CDR3 here is CASSWAGANEKLFF. In DNA, the CDR3 is TGTGCCAGCAGCTGGGCAGGGGCGAATGAAAAACTGTTTTTT.

The V and J genes are TRBV27 and TRBJ1-6; a possible D gene is TRBD1 (6 bases). Per the germline V gene, CDR1 is MNHEY and CDR2 is SMNVEV (reference sequence). With 6 bases removed from V and 5 bases from J, the gap between germline ends came to 14 bases. The CDR3 has 15 amino acids. The CDR3 here is CASSPRGADNSPLHF. The CDR3 nucleotides are TGTGCCAGCAGCCCCAGGGGCGCAGATAATTCACCCCTCCACTTT.

This chain joins TRBV18 and TRBJ2-3, with 8 bases lining up with TRBD1. This CDR3 region has 14 residues. Germline CDR1 is KGHSH and CDR2 is LQKENI. Unmatched junction bases numbered 3, after V lost 6 bases and J lost 1 base. Written as DNA, the CDR3 is TGTGCCAGCTCGTCGACAGGGGGCACAGATACGCAGTATTTT. It translates to CASSSTGGTDTQYF.

CDR3 DNA: TGCGCCAGCAGCCGCGGAACTCCAAGCGGGGATGAGCAGTTCTTC. Translation: CASSRGTPSGDEQFF. V is TRBV4-3 and J is TRBJ2-1, with 7 positions matching TRBD2. V trimming: 4 bases; J trimming: 8 bases; junction bases outside the gene matches: 11. CDR1 LGHNA and CDR2 YSLEER come from the germline V gene. This CDR3 contains 15 residues.